Presented here are 17 T cell receptor beta chains from one specimen sequenced in a study of esophageal squamous cell carcinoma under preoperative chemotherapy. TCRdb processed the PCR reads anew with MiXCR; each CDR3 protein has one entry. Of roughly 18,000 distinct CDR3 sequences listed, under 60% are singletons. This sample's time point: after preoperative PTX-NDP chemotherapy. Sample collection was performed from a patient given preoperative chemotherapy. These receptors were obtained from a human donor with esophageal squamous cell carcinoma. The donor label of this sample is uncertain.

The chain is built from TRBV7-2 and TRBJ2-2, with D uncertain. Between the trimmed V and J ends, which lost 2 bases and 1 base, there was a span of 2 bases. Germline CDR1 and CDR2: SGHTA and FQGNSA. This CDR3 comprises 13 residues. The CDR3 is CASSLMNTGELFF. The CDR3 DNA reads TGTGCCAGCAGCTTAATGAACACCGGGGAGCTGTTTTTT.

Concerning this clonotype: Because it lacks the conserved phenylalanine or tryptophan at the end, this CDR3 is likely a read error. Because the CDR3's place on the DNA is in doubt, the DNA is left out and the CDR3 is given as listed by TCRdb. The CDR3 protein is CGLLGARH. V is TRBV7-8 and J is TRBJ2-5; TRBD2 is the table's D call and was not checked against the DNA. From germline, CDR1 is SGHVS and CDR2 FQNEAQ. The length of the CDR3 is 8 amino acids, counting both ends.

This clonotype was detected only a few times. The chain uses TRBV12-3 or TRBV12-4 and TRBJ2-5; tentative D call: TRBD2 (6 bases). The last part of the DNA fits TRBJ2-1 better; the J call may be wrong. This CDR3 comprises 15 residues. The CDR3 sequence: CASSLRGIRGNEQFF. DNA for the CDR3: TGTGCCAGCAGTTTACGCGGGATTCGGGGTAATGAGCAGTTCTTC.

The gene calls are TRBV7-3 and TRBJ2-3; D is possibly TRBD2 (6 bases). Germline CDR1 is SGHTA and CDR2 is FQGTGA. Trimming pared 2 bases from V and 6 bases from J, leaving 18 bases between. The CDR3 length is 16 residues. The CDR3 loop reads CASSLGETGGVDTQYF. CDR3 nucleotides: TGTGCCAGCAGCTTAGGGGAGACCGGCGGGGTGGATACGCAGTATTTT.

To note about this clonotype: The germline gene is not matched at one end of the junction; a read error may be the cause. This chain joins TRBV7-2 and TRBJ2-3, with a tentative D call TRBD2 (6 bases). The CDR3 loop spans 17 amino acids. The germline V gene has CDR1 SGHTA and CDR2 FQGNSA. CDR3 sequence: CASRVLGSGRIAETQYF. The DNA of the CDR3 is TGTGCCAGCAGGGTACTAGGCAGCGGGCGTATCGCAGAGACGCAGTATTTT.

Many counts were recorded for this clonotype. The V gene is TRBV6-5, the J gene TRBJ2-3, with D perhaps matching TRBD2 (6 bases). Germline V gives CDR1 MNHEY, CDR2 SVGAGI. This CDR3 is built from 13 residues. V lost 2 bases and J lost 10, with 13 bases in between. CDR3: CASSYPSGEAQYF. The CDR3 DNA is TGTGCCAGCAGTTACCCTTCGGGGGAGGCGCAGTATTTT.

V and J are TRBV7-8 and TRBJ2-5; 9 bases match TRBD2. The CDR3 sequence is 14 residues long. Germline V CDR1 and CDR2: SGHVS, FQNEAQ. The CDR3 region has the DNA TGTGCGGGCAGCGGGGGGACTGGCGGAGATACGCAGTACTTC. Residues: CAGSGGTGGDTQYF.

This clonotype was counted only a few times. V is TRBV7-8 and J is TRBJ2-3; 9 bases match TRBD1. Germline CDR1 SGHVS, CDR2 FQNEAQ. Trimming took 4 bases from V and 4 from J; bases not matched to a gene: 12. CDR3 size: 17 residues. The CDR3 DNA reads as TGTGCCAGCAGCTCGGGACAGGGAAGATTAGGCCCAGATACGCAGTATTTT. This sequence encodes CASSSGQGRLGPDTQYF.

A few counts support this clonotype. This chain links TRBV20-1 with TRBJ2-2; 10 bases match TRBD1. After removal of 0 bases from V and 3 bases from J, the junction contained 4 bases not matched to a gene. The germline gives CDR1 DFQATT, CDR2 SNEGSKA (reference sequence). The CDR3 totals 16 residues. The CDR3: CSARDRGTGDTGELFF. The CDR3 bases are TGCAGTGCTAGAGATCGGGGGACAGGGGACACCGGGGAGCTGTTTTTT.

About this clonotype itself: Because the CDR3 is missing its conserved closing phenylalanine or tryptophan, this is likely a read error. The DNA is omitted, as the CDR3 cannot be located on it reliably, and the CDR3 follows TCRdb's listing. This rearrangement joins TRBV7-6 to TRBJ2-3. Per germline, CDR1 SGHVS and CDR2 FNYEAQ. The CDR3 comprises 15 residues, both ends counted. CDR3 loop: CASSLYGLLTDTQLS.

This clonotype was found many times. The rearrangement uses TRBV27 and TRBJ2-3; 8 bases agree with TRBD1. In germline, CDR1 is MNHEY, CDR2 SMNVEV (reference sequence). The CDR3 totals 16 residues. After removal of 6 bases from V and 1 base from J, the junction contained 9 bases not matched to a gene. CDR3 sequence (DNA): TGTGCCAGCAGCTCCAGGGGGCGCGAGGGCACAGATACGCAGTATTTT. This sequence encodes CASSSRGREGTDTQYF.

The chain joins TRBV12-3 or TRBV12-4 to TRBJ2-5, with TRBD1 matching over 10 bases. The J call could be wrong; TRBJ2-7 is a better fit for the DNA end. The CDR3 is made up of 15 amino acids. The CDR3 DNA sequence: TGTGCCAGCAATGATAGGGACAGGGGAACCTACGAGCAGTACTTC. Its protein product is CASNDRDRGTYEQYF.

This clonotype was observed at least ten times. The chain couples TRBV7-2 to TRBJ2-7; 10 bases match TRBD2. The CDR3 has 15 residues. Germline V gene lookup returns CDR1 SGHTA and CDR2 FQGNSA. V dropped 1 base and J dropped 5; count of bases not matched to a gene: 5. CDR3 DNA: TGTGCCAGCAGCTTAGGGTCAAGCGGGGGGGACGAGCAGTACTTC. Amino acids: CASSLGSSGGDEQYF.

This clonotype appeared many times. The V gene is TRBV25-1, the J gene TRBJ2-1; D ambiguous. The end of the DNA aligns better with TRBJ2-7, so the J call may be wrong. CDR1 and CDR2 from the germline V gene are MGHDK and SYGVNS. CDR3 length: 11 amino acids. CDR3 DNA sequence: TGTGCCAGCAGTGAATTGTTCGAGCAGTACTTC. It encodes CASSELFEQYF.

This clonotype is medium-sized (0.01 to 0.1%). This sequence joins TRBV6-6 and TRBJ1-2, with D uncertain. Trimming left V 8 bases short and J 6 bases short, with 10 bases between. The CDR3 has 11 residues. From germline, CDR1 is MNHNY and CDR2 SVGAGI (reference sequence). The CDR3 coding sequence is TGTGCCAGCGGGTATAGCGATGGCTACACCTTC. Protein product: CASGYSDGYTF.

The CDR3 region has the DNA TGTGCCAGCAGCCGGGACAGCAACTATGGCTACACCTTC. This encodes CASSRDSNYGYTF. The chain carries TRBV7-2 and TRBJ1-2, with TRBD1 matching over 7 bases. This CDR3 is 13 amino acids long. V lost 5 bases and J lost 2; bases outside the gene matches: 2. Germline CDR1 and CDR2: SGHTA and FQGNSA.

This clonotype was observed once. An end of the junction does not agree with germline; a read error may underlie this. The chain employs TRBV6-1 and TRBJ2-4, with D hard to call. The CDR3 spans 14 residues. Per the germline V gene, CDR1 is MNHNS and CDR2 is SASEGT. This CDR3 reads CASSECIDKNIQYF. The DNA of the CDR3 is TGTGCGAGCAGTGAATGCATTGACAAAAACATTCAGTACTTC.